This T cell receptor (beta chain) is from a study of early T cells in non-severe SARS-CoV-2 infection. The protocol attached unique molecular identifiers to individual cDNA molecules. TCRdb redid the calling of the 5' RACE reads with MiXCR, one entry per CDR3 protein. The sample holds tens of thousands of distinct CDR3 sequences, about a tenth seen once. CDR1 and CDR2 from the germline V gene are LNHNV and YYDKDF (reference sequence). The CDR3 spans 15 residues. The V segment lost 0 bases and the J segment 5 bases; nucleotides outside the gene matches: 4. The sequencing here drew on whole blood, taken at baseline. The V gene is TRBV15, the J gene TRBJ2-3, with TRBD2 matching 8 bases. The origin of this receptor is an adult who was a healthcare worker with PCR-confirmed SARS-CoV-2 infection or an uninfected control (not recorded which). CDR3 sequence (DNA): TGTGCCACCAGCAGAGAGCGGGGGGTAGAAGATACGCAGTATTTT. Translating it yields CATSRERGVEDTQYF.